The next 3 T cell receptor beta chains were all read from a single sample in a study of radiation and T cells in renal cell carcinoma. Using immunoSEQ multiplex PCR, the repertoire was profiled, and TCRdb retains in-frame clones only, with some absent. The sample lists about 77,000 clones; around four fifths were seen once. Indicated time point: blood 4 weeks post-SBRT, at nephrectomy. Sample treatment: 15 Gy SBRT to primary tumor, nephrectomy 4 weeks later. Source: blood, taken from a patient whose treatment included radiotherapy and nephrectomy. These receptors all come from a woman aged 55-75 years with renal cell carcinoma.

Only one count was recorded for this clone. The chain uses TRBV6-5 and TRBJ2-7, with D perhaps matching TRBD1 (5 bases). V was cut by 1 base and J by 1 base, with 8 bases left in between. The CDR3 totals 14 residues. Germline loops: CDR1 MNHEY, CDR2 SVGAGI. The CDR3 DNA sequence: TGTGCCAGCAGTTACTTGGCAGGGTCCTACGAGCAGTACTTC. Encoded protein: CASSYLAGSYEQYF.

This clone has more than one count but fewer than ten. The rearrangement links TRBV7-3 to TRBJ2-2, with 7 bases fitting TRBD2. J was trimmed by 7 bases and V by 7 bases; bases with no gene match: 15. Germline V gene lookup returns CDR1 SGHTA and CDR2 FQGTGA. The CDR3 covers 16 residues. This chain's CDR3 is CASKWGLAGVYGELFF. DNA of the CDR3: TGTGCCAGCAAGTGGGGACTGGCGGGAGTTTACGGGGAGCTGTTTTTT.

The chain combines TRBV4-1 with TRBJ2-6; tentatively, D is TRBD1 (5 bases). CDR3 length equals 18 residues. V lost 0 bases, J lost 1 base, and 13 bases lay in between. Germline CDR1 is MGHRA and CDR2 is YSYEKL. The CDR3 region is CASSQEQGILSGANVLTF. The DNA for the CDR3 is TGCGCCAGCAGCCAAGAGCAGGGAATATTATCTGGGGCCAACGTCCTGACTTTC.